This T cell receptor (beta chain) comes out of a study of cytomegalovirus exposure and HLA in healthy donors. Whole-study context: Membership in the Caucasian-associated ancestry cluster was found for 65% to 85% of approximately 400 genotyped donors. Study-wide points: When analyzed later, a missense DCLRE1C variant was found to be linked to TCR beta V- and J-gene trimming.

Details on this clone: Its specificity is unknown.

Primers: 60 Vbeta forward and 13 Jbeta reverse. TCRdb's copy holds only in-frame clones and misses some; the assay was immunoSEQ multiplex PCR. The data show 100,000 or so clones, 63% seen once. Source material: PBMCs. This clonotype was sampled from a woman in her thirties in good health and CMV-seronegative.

The CDR3 here is CASSLEAGPYSGNTIYF. In nucleotides, the CDR3 is TGCGCCAGCAGCTTGGAGGCAGGTCCTTACTCTGGAAACACCATATATTTT. The chain employs TRBV5-1 and TRBJ1-3; D remains unclear. The CDR3 has 17 amino acids. Germline V gene data show CDR1 as SGHRS and CDR2 as YFSETQ. The V end was cut by 0 bases, the J end by 0 bases, with 13 bases between.